Reported below is one TCR beta chain. Here immunoSEQ multiplex PCR was the method, and the copy in TCRdb shows in-frame clones only, minus some. In the table there are approximately 84,000 clones, 95% of which are singletons. This entry is derived from a study of siplizumab effects on memory and regulatory T cells. Germline-derived CDR1 and CDR2 are SGHTA and FQGTGA. This CDR3 spans 16 amino acids. Between the trimmed V and J ends, which lost 5 bases and 3 bases, there was a span of 18 bases. This sequence joins TRBV7-3 and TRBJ2-3; a possible D gene is TRBD2 (5 bases). This sequence originates from a human donor in good health. Sequenced sample: CD8+ T cells sorted from blood. This chain's CDR3 is CASSPSGGRGTDTQYF. CDR3 nucleotide sequence: TGTGCCAGCAGCCCCAGCGGTGGTAGAGGAACAGATACGCAGTATTTT. Using reference TRBV7-3 and TRBJ2-3 for the parts outside the CDR3, the full variable domain is GAGVSQTPSNKVTEKGKYVELRCDPISGHTALYWYRQSLGQGPEFLIYFQGTGAADDSGLPNDRFFAVRPEGSVSTLKIQRTERGDSAVYLCASSPSGGRGTDTQYFGPGTRLTVL.